This TCR beta chain was obtained from a study of cytomegalovirus exposure and HLA in healthy donors. Study-wide background: Researchers found that approximately 80% of almost 400 genotyped donors fell within the Caucasian-associated ancestry cluster.

The PCR ran on 60 Vbeta and 13 Jbeta primers. The assay was immunoSEQ multiplex PCR, and TCRdb's table has in-frame clones only and misses some. The sample holds 200,000 to 250,000 clones, approximately 82% seen once. Remarks on this clone: The target antigen is unknown. The junction and the germline gene differ at one end; a read error may be behind it. Within the sample, other DNA sequences also encode this same CDR3.

Study outcomes and limitations: Among CMV-associated TCR beta chains, most appeared HLA-restricted in a later analysis. Researchers counted roughly 150 TCR beta chains as cytomegalovirus-associated. A later analysis linked a missense variant in DCLRE1C to the trimming of TCR beta V and J genes.

Germline CDR1 SGHDT, CDR2 YYEEEE. The CDR3 is 15 residues long. The sample consisted of PBMCs. V is TRBV5-6 and J is TRBJ2-7, with TRBD1 as a possible D gene (5 bases). The TCR originated in a woman aged 40 to 50 in good health and CMV-seronegative. This chain's CDR3 is CASSWGWAGTYEQYF. CDR3 sequence (DNA): TGCGCCAGCAGCTGGGGATGGGCAGGGACCTACGAGCAGTACTTC.